The clone carrying this TCR beta chain was seen a few times. This sample was taken from a study of early T cells in non-severe SARS-CoV-2 infection. CDR1 is GTSNPN, CDR2 SVGIG, per germline (reference sequence). The V and J ends lost 3 bases and 3 bases respectively, with 18 bases between them. The CDR3 consists of 16 residues. Each single cDNA molecule received a unique molecular identifier. Using its own MiXCR run on the 5' RACE reads, TCRdb lists one record per CDR3 protein. The sample includes approximately 100,000 distinct CDR3 sequences, approximately 11% of them seen just once. The chain links TRBV30 to TRBJ2-1, with D maybe TRBD2 (6 bases). The sample comprised whole blood. This clonotype was sampled from an adult who was a healthcare worker with PCR-confirmed SARS-CoV-2 infection or an uninfected control (not recorded which). This CDR3 reads CAWRRTATGGYNEQFF. In nucleotides, the CDR3 is TGTGCCTGGAGAAGAACAGCTACCGGGGGCTACAATGAGCAGTTCTTC.